These 25 T cell receptor beta chains were all obtained from the same sample, sequenced in a study of monozygotic twins with cystic fibrosis. Data came from immunoSEQ multiplex PCR; TCRdb stores just in-frame clones and leaves some out. This table holds 20,000 to 30,000 clones, roughly 97% found once. Sequencing used blood. The receptors originated from a girl aged 2 to 9 with cystic fibrosis.

V usage is TRBV7-2 and J usage is TRBJ2-7, with TRBD2 matching 12 bases. The CDR3 covers 18 residues. Germline CDR1 reads SGHTA; CDR2 reads FQGNSA. V was pared by 1 base and J by 6 bases, with 13 bases of the junction left unmatched. CDR3 sequence: CASSLGLAGGPSVGEQYF. The CDR3 DNA follows: TGTGCCAGCAGCTTAGGCCTAGCGGGAGGGCCATCGGTCGGCGAGCAGTACTTC.

The chain carries TRBV30 and TRBJ1-5; possible D gene TRBD1, 5 bases. This CDR3 contains 14 residues. The V gene's germline CDR1 is GTSNPN and CDR2 SVGIG (reference sequence). Trimming removed 3 bases from V and 0 bases from J, with 9 bases in between. The CDR3 DNA sequence: TGTGCCTGGAGGGGAGACAGTAGCAATCAGCCCCAGCATTTT. Amino acid sequence: CAWRGDSSNQPQHF.

The genes are TRBV5-5 and TRBJ2-2; 10 bases are a match to TRBD2. This CDR3 has 15 residues. Germline CDR1 is SGHKS and CDR2 is YYEKEE (reference sequence). Trimming at V came to 0 bases and at J to 4 bases, leaving 0 bases not matched to a gene. CDR3 loop: CASSLASGSTGELFF. The CDR3 bases are TGTGCCAGCAGCTTGGCTAGCGGGAGCACCGGGGAGCTGTTTTTT. Full variable domain (remainder filled in from reference TRBV5-5 and TRBJ2-2): DAGVTQSPTHLIKTRGQQVTLRCSPISGHKSVSWYQQVLGQGPQFIFQYYEKEERGRGNFPDRFSARQFPNYSSELNVNALLLGDSALYLCASSLASGSTGELFFGEGSRLTVL.

V is TRBV6-5 and J is TRBJ1-1; 10 bases are a match to TRBD1. Germline V gives CDR1 MNHEY, CDR2 SVGAGI. The V segment lost 1 base and the J segment 6 bases; nucleotides outside the gene matches: 2. The CDR3 loop spans 14 amino acids. The CDR3 sequence: CASSYLGQGAEAFF. For the CDR3, the DNA is TGTGCCAGCAGTTACTTAGGACAGGGGGCTGAAGCTTTCTTT.

This chain joins TRBV5-1 and TRBJ1-1; no reliable D call. Trimming removed 1 base at V and 1 base at J, with 5 bases between. The CDR3 is 13 residues long. Germline V gives CDR1 SGHRS, CDR2 YFSETQ. CDR3 bases: TGCGCCAGCAGCTTGCGGGGGAACACTGAAGCTTTCTTT. This codes for CASSLRGNTEAFF.

This clone has a single count. V and J are TRBV7-9 and TRBJ2-1; 8 nucleotides line up with TRBD2. Germline V gene sequence: CDR1 SEHNR, CDR2 FQNEAQ (reference sequence). The CDR3 sequence is 17 residues long. The J segment lost 0 bases and the V segment lost 3 bases, leaving 7 bases of the junction unmatched. CDR3 DNA: TGTGCCAGCAGCTTGAGACTAGCGCCGAGCTCCTACAATGAGCAGTTCTTC. Translated, it gives CASSLRLAPSSYNEQFF.

This sequence joins TRBV20-1 and TRBJ2-7; TRBD1 or TRBD2 may be the D gene (5 bases each). This CDR3 region has 11 residues. V gave up 5 bases and J gave up 7 bases, with 12 bases separating them. Germline CDR1 reads DFQATT; CDR2 reads SNEGSKA (reference sequence). The CDR3 DNA reads TGCAGTGCTGGCCGGGGCGTTGAGCAGTACTTC. Translation: CSAGRGVEQYF.

The V call is TRBV19, the J call TRBJ2-5; possible D gene TRBD2, 5 bases. The CDR3 has 15 amino acids. CDR1 and CDR2 (germline): LNHDA, SQIVND (reference sequence). V lost 7 bases and J 5 bases, leaving 20 bases between the germline ends. The DNA for the CDR3 is TGTGCCAGTACCCCGGGGAACTCAATAGAGGAGACCCAGTACTTC. Its protein is CASTPGNSIEETQYF.

CDR3 in amino acids: CASSEGDRGGEKLFF. CDR3 bases: TGTGCCAGCAGTGAAGGGGACAGGGGTGGTGAAAAACTGTTTTTT. The V and J genes are TRBV6-1 and TRBJ1-4, with 10 bases matching TRBD1. CDR1 is MNHNS and CDR2 is SASEGT in the germline V gene. This CDR3 spans 15 amino acids. V lost 1 base to trimming and J lost 7 bases; unmatched junction nucleotides: 3.

The chain carries TRBV7-2 and TRBJ2-2; no reliable D call. Germline V gene lookup returns CDR1 SGHTA and CDR2 FQGNSA. Trimming pared 5 bases from V and 6 bases from J, leaving 7 bases between. CDR3 size: 12 residues. The CDR3 protein is CASSPRPGELFF. The CDR3 DNA is TGTGCCAGCAGCCCCCGCCCCGGGGAGCTGTTTTTT.

The V and J genes are TRBV5-5 and TRBJ2-7; the D gene is possibly TRBD1 (5 bases). Germline V gene lookup returns CDR1 SGHKS and CDR2 YYEKEE (reference sequence). The CDR3 extends over 12 amino acids. The V gene lost 1 base and the J gene lost 6 bases, with 8 bases spanning the gap. For the CDR3, the DNA is TGTGCCAGCAGCTTGTACCAGGGCGAGCAGTACTTC. Its protein is CASSLYQGEQYF.

The V gene is TRBV5-4, the J gene TRBJ1-1, with 8 bases lining up with TRBD1. Germline-derived CDR1 and CDR2 are SGHNT and YYREEE (reference sequence). The trim removed 4 bases at V and 7 bases at J, leaving 3 bases unmatched. There are 12 residues in the CDR3. The CDR3 sequence is CASSETGVEAFF. The CDR3 DNA reads as TGTGCCAGCAGCGAGACAGGGGTTGAAGCTTTCTTT.

This chain joins TRBV28 and TRBJ2-7; TRBD2 matches at 7 bases. CDR3 length: 15 residues. V shed 3 bases, J shed 0 bases, and the junction held 5 bases outside the gene matches. Germline V lookup: CDR1 MDHEN, CDR2 SYDVKM. The CDR3 spells CASSFTSVRSYEQYF. The DNA of the CDR3 is TGTGCCAGCAGTTTCACTAGCGTTCGCTCCTACGAGCAGTACTTC.

V usage is TRBV7-2 and J usage is TRBJ2-2; D might be TRBD1 or TRBD2, each matching 6 bases. This CDR3 has 19 amino acids. Trimming removed 6 bases at V and 5 bases at J, with 28 bases between. Germline V gene data show CDR1 as SGHTA and CDR2 as FQGNSA. The chain's CDR3 is CASSFSKSGSRGNTGELFF. The CDR3 DNA sequence: TGTGCCAGCAGTTTCTCTAAGAGCGGGTCTAGGGGGAATACCGGGGAGCTGTTTTTT.

The chain has TRBV30 and TRBJ2-3, with D perhaps being TRBD1 or TRBD2 (7 bases each). The length of the CDR3 is 15 residues. Trimming removed 3 bases at V and 2 bases at J, with 15 bases between. Germline CDR1 is GTSNPN and CDR2 is SVGIG (reference sequence). Here the CDR3 reads CAWSPGGVLTDTQYF. DNA of the CDR3: TGTGCCTGGAGCCCAGGGGGGGTTCTCACAGATACGCAGTATTTT.

The CDR3 sequence is CASSLQQGAYEQYF. CDR3 DNA: TGTGCCAGCAGCTTGCAACAGGGGGCCTACGAGCAGTACTTC. The chain joins TRBV5-5 to TRBJ2-7, with TRBD1 identical over 8 bases. The CDR3 length is 14 residues. Germline CDR1 reads SGHKS; CDR2 reads YYEKEE (reference sequence). V was clipped by 1 base and J by 2 bases; unmatched bases: 2.

The rearrangement links TRBV14 to TRBJ2-3; D perhaps matches TRBD2 (6 bases). Per germline, CDR1 SGHDN and CDR2 FVKESK. V was shortened by 4 bases and J by 0 bases, with 14 bases between the two germline ends. The CDR3 contains 16 residues. The CDR3 loop reads CASSPERTISTDTQYF. The DNA for the CDR3 is TGTGCCAGCAGCCCTGAACGGACTATTAGCACAGATACGCAGTATTTT.

The rearrangement joins TRBV30 to TRBJ2-4; D might be TRBD1 (6 bases). CDR1 is GTSNPN, CDR2 SVGIG, per germline (reference sequence). Trimming cost V 0 bases and J 6 bases, with 9 bases left between them. The CDR3 consists of 13 residues. In DNA form, the CDR3 reads TGTGCCTGGAGTGTAAGAGGGGGAAACATTCAGTACTTC. This translates into CAWSVRGGNIQYF.

Here the CDR3 DNA reads TGTGCCAGCAGCCCTAGGTCTAGCGGGTCGGATACGCAGTATTTT. Protein product: CASSPRSSGSDTQYF. J is TRBJ2-3 and V is TRBV9; TRBD2 agrees at 8 bases. The junction had 10 bases not matched to a gene; V was cut back by 4 bases and J by 6 bases. CDR1 is SGDLS and CDR2 is YYNGEE in the germline V gene. CDR3 size: 15 residues. Looking up the rest from reference TRBV9 and TRBJ2-3 gives the full variable domain: DSGVTQTPKHLITATGQRVTLRCSPRSGDLSVYWYQQSLDQGLQFLIQYYNGEERAKGNILERFSAQQFPDLHSELNLSSLELGDSALYFCASSPRSSGSDTQYFGPGTRLTVL.

The V and J genes are TRBV7-7 and TRBJ2-1; TRBD2 is a possible D gene (6 bases). V shed 5 bases and J shed 0 bases, with 17 bases lying between them. This CDR3 is built from 17 residues. CDR1 SSHAT and CDR2 FNYEAQ come from the germline V gene (reference sequence). Here the CDR3 DNA reads TGTGCCAGCAGCGCCGGAGGACTACCGAGCTCCTACAATGAGCAGTTCTTC. Its translation: CASSAGGLPSSYNEQFF.

This chain connects TRBV5-1 to TRBJ2-7; the match to TRBD2 covers 12 bases. This CDR3 spans 14 amino acids. Unmatched junction bases numbered 4, after V lost 4 bases and J lost 5 bases. CDR1 is SGHRS and CDR2 is YFSETQ in the germline V gene. CDR3 coding DNA: TGCGCCAGCAGCCCAGGACTAGCGGGGAACGAGCAGTACTTC. It is translated as CASSPGLAGNEQYF.

J is TRBJ1-1 and V is TRBV6-5; perhaps TRBD1 as D (5 bases). The V end lost 8 bases, the J end lost 1 base, and 11 bases lay between the germline ends. Germline CDR1 and CDR2: MNHEY and SVGAGI. This CDR3 region has 13 residues. CDR3 loop: CASSGMRNTEAFF. DNA for the CDR3: TGTGCCAGCTCAGGGATGAGGAACACTGAAGCTTTCTTT.

The chain carries TRBV10-3 and TRBJ1-2; the match to TRBD1 covers 8 bases. The CDR3 is 13 residues long. Per the germline V gene, CDR1 is ENHRY and CDR2 is SYGVKD. Unmatched junction bases numbered 13, after V lost 11 bases and J lost 8 bases. The CDR3 coding sequence is TGTGCCGGCTCGATGGACAGGGAGTGGGGCTACACCTTC. Translating gives CAGSMDREWGYTF.

This clone was counted a single time. This chain uses TRBV28 with TRBJ1-5, with D hard to call. The CDR3 sequence is 11 residues long. The germline CDR1 and CDR2 sequences are MDHEN and SYDVKM. V lost 2 bases to trimming and J lost 9 bases, with 5 bases between them. The CDR3 region is CASSLGRPQHF. CDR3 nucleotide sequence: TGTGCCAGCAGTTTAGGCCGGCCCCAGCATTTT.

The chain is built from TRBV12-5 and TRBJ1-5; D is uncertain. CDR1 LGHNT and CDR2 FRNRAP come from the germline V gene. CDR3 size: 12 residues. Trimming cost V 5 bases and J 5 bases, with 7 bases left between them. In DNA, the CDR3 is TGTGCTAGTGGTACCGGCGATCAGCCCCAGCATTTT. Protein sequence: CASGTGDQPQHF.